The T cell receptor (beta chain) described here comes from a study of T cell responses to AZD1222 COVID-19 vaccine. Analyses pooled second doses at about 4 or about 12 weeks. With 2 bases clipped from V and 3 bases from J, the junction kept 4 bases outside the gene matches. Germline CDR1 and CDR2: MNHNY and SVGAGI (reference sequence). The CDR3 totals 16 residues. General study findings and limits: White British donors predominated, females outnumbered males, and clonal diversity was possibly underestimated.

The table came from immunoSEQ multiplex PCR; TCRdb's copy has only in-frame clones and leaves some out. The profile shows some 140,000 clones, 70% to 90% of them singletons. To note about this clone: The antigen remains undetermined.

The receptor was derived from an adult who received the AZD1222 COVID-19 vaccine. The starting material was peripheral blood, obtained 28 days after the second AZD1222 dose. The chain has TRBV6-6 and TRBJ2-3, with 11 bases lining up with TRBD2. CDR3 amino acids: CASSYGIAGGTDTQYF. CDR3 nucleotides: TGTGCCAGCAGTTACGGAATAGCGGGGGGGACAGATACGCAGTATTTT.